These 32 T cell receptor beta chains originate from one sample sequenced in a study of control samples from healthy donors and cancer patients (dated by TCRdb to 2018 to 2020). Library preparation was by the immunoSEQ multiplex PCR assay. TCRdb obtained this table from immuneACCESS and retained in-frame rearrangements with V and J assigned. These tables miss some clones; where compared with another copy, unresolved V genes account for less than half of the shortfall, and the remainder is unexplained. The sample records about 50,000 clones, approximately 90% of which are singletons. Of the sample, 0.65% to 0.95% is held by the ten largest clones. Source material: PBMCs. Receptors were obtained from a man aged 25-40 years with colorectal cancer.

The chain combines TRBV5-1 with TRBJ2-3; 7 nucleotides agree with TRBD2. This CDR3 is built from 13 residues. The germline gives CDR1 SGHRS, CDR2 YFSETQ. J was trimmed by 3 bases and V by 6 bases; bases with no gene match: 4. The CDR3 spells CASTYSGTDTQYF. DNA of the CDR3: TGCGCCAGCACCTATAGCGGGACAGATACGCAGTATTTT.

This clone was seen a handful of times. The genes are TRBV6-5 and TRBJ1-1; D is uncertain. Germline CDR1 reads MNHEY; CDR2 reads SVGAGI. The CDR3 has 14 residues. Trimming removed 7 bases from V and 1 base from J, with 13 bases in between. CDR3 sequence (DNA): TGTGCCAGCACCCTAAGGTGGGGGAACACTGAAGCTTTCTTT. Protein sequence: CASTLRWGNTEAFF.

The V gene is TRBV15, the J gene TRBJ1-4; D is ambiguous. Trimming stripped 0 bases from V and 4 bases from J, with 9 bases between. Per the germline V gene, CDR1 is LNHNV and CDR2 is YYDKDF (reference sequence). The CDR3 spans 15 residues. CDR3 coding DNA: TGTGCCACCAGCAGAGACACAGAGAGTAATGAAAAACTGTTTTTT. Its translation is CATSRDTESNEKLFF.

This sequence joins TRBV5-1 and TRBJ2-6, with no clear D. V was pared by 3 bases and J by 1 base, with 11 bases between. The CDR3 is 16 residues long. The germline V gene encodes CDR1 SGHRS and CDR2 YFSETQ. The CDR3 protein is CASSSSGISGANVLTF. DNA of the CDR3: TGCGCCAGCAGCTCTTCCGGTATATCTGGGGCCAACGTCCTGACTTTC.

Here the CDR3 reads CASSSFSGGQVYGYTF. In DNA form, the CDR3 reads TGTGCCAGCAGCTCTTTTTCGGGGGGGCAGGTCTATGGCTACACCTTC. This sequence joins TRBV7-9 and TRBJ1-2, with D possibly being TRBD1 (6 bases). The CDR3 extends over 16 amino acids. Germline V gene lookup returns CDR1 SEHNR and CDR2 FQNEAQ (reference sequence). The germline V and J ends were trimmed by 4 bases and 4 bases, with 19 bases remaining between them.

J is TRBJ1-6 and V is TRBV19; D is undetermined. Looked up from germline, CDR1 is LNHDA and CDR2 is SQIVND (reference sequence). The CDR3 covers 14 residues. Trimming removed 3 bases from V and 8 bases from J, with 11 bases in between. CDR3 bases: TGTGCCAGTAGTATGGCCCAAGTTGATTCACCCCTCCACTTT. Translation: CASSMAQVDSPLHF.

The CDR3 bases are TGCGCCAGCAGCCAGGGGGAAGAGATAGGGAACACTGAAGCTTTCTTT. This translates into CASSQGEEIGNTEAFF. The chain couples TRBV4-3 to TRBJ1-1; tentative D call: TRBD1 (5 bases). The CDR3 totals 16 residues. V lost 3 bases, J lost 1 base, and 15 bases lay in between. In germline, CDR1 is LGHNA, CDR2 YSLEER.

The chain employs TRBV6-1 and TRBJ1-1; 11 bases are a match to TRBD1. The J segment lost 3 bases and the V segment lost 4 bases, leaving 10 bases of the junction unmatched. The CDR3 is 17 residues long. From germline, CDR1 is MNHNS and CDR2 SASEGT. CDR3 DNA: TGTGCCAGCAGTGTTTGGACAGGGGGCGCAAAGGACACTGAAGCTTTCTTT. Its translation: CASSVWTGGAKDTEAFF.

V and J are TRBV5-1 and TRBJ2-3; 7 nucleotides match TRBD1. Germline-derived CDR1 and CDR2 are SGHRS and YFSETQ. V gave up 4 bases and J gave up 3 bases; unmatched junction bases: 8. CDR3 length equals 15 residues. The CDR3 sequence: CASSLSQGLTDTQYF. The DNA for the CDR3 is TGCGCCAGCAGCCTGTCACAGGGGTTGACAGATACGCAGTATTTT.

This clone was counted a single time. V gene TRBV10-3 combines with J gene TRBJ2-1; tentatively, D is TRBD1 (5 bases). CDR3 length equals 13 residues. Germline lookup yields CDR1 ENHRY and CDR2 SYGVKD. V lost 6 bases to trimming and J lost 2 bases, with 8 bases between them. The CDR3 loop is CAIRGQTYNEQFF. DNA for the CDR3: TGTGCCATCAGGGGGCAGACCTACAATGAGCAGTTCTTC.

The genes are TRBV29-1 and TRBJ2-1; 7 bases are a match to TRBD2. V trimming: 5 bases; J trimming: 0 bases; junction bases outside the gene matches: 7. There are 15 residues in the CDR3. Germline V gene lookup returns CDR1 SQVTM and CDR2 ANQGSEA. CDR3 nucleotides: TGCAGCGTTAGTCTGCGGGGGTCCTCCTACAATGAGCAGTTCTTC. Amino acid sequence: CSVSLRGSSYNEQFF.

The CDR3 DNA follows: TGTGCCAGCAGCTCCAGGGGCGGAAACACCATATATTTT. It specifies CASSSRGGNTIYF. The V and J genes are TRBV9 and TRBJ1-3; D possibly corresponds to TRBD1 (6 bases). The V and J ends lost 4 bases and 4 bases respectively, with 9 bases between them. CDR1 is SGDLS, CDR2 YYNGEE, per germline. The CDR3 runs to 13 residues.

On this clone itself: A read error may produce the germline difference seen at one junction end. The chain uses TRBV7-7 and TRBJ2-1; 9 bases are shared with TRBD2. CDR1 is SSHAT and CDR2 is FNYEAQ in the germline V gene (reference sequence). The CDR3 runs to 13 residues. CDR3 DNA: TGTGCTAGCAGCTTGCAGACTAGCGGTGAGCAGTTCTTC. Its translation: CASSLQTSGEQFF.

The chain recombines TRBV5-1 with TRBJ1-1; D possibly corresponds to TRBD1 (6 bases). Germline V CDR1 and CDR2: SGHRS, YFSETQ. The CDR3 extends over 13 amino acids. The ends were cut back, 3 bases at V and 11 bases at J, with 17 bases in the middle. The CDR3 sequence is CASSSPGTTDAFF. The CDR3 DNA reads as TGCGCCAGCAGCTCCCCCGGGACAACAGATGCTTTCTTT.

The chain joins TRBV5-1 to TRBJ2-7; 8 positions agree with TRBD1. Germline values: CDR1 SGHRS, CDR2 YFSETQ. The CDR3 length is 16 residues. V trimming: 0 bases; J trimming: 2 bases; junction bases outside the gene matches: 7. The CDR3 DNA reads as TGCGCCAGCAGCTTGGCCCCGACACAGGGGGCCTACGAGCAGTACTTC. Encoded protein: CASSLAPTQGAYEQYF. Drawing the rest from reference TRBV5-1 and TRBJ2-7, the complete variable domain is KAGVTQTPRYLIKTRGQQVTLSCSPISGHRSVSWYQQTPGQGLQFLFEYFSETQRNKGNFPGRFSGRQFSNSRSEMNVSTLELGDSALYLCASSLAPTQGAYEQYFGPGTRLTVT.

This chain links TRBV4-2 with TRBJ2-6, with D uncertain. From germline, CDR1 is LGHNA and CDR2 YNFKEQ. This CDR3 is 17 amino acids long. Trimming removed 4 bases from V and 4 bases from J, with 17 bases in between. For the CDR3, the DNA is TGTGCCAGCAGCCCTTCGAACCGTAATACCGGGGCCAACGTCCTGACTTTC. This gives the protein CASSPSNRNTGANVLTF.

The chain combines TRBV12-3 or TRBV12-4 with TRBJ2-1; tentative D call: TRBD2 (5 bases). The CDR3 runs 13 residues. With 4 bases removed from V and 4 bases from J, the gap between germline ends came to 8 bases. CDR3 amino acids: CASSYWTYNEQFF. The DNA for the CDR3 is TGTGCCAGCAGTTACTGGACTTACAATGAGCAGTTCTTC.

The V gene is TRBV10-2, the J gene TRBJ2-1; tentatively, D is TRBD1 (6 bases). Trimming removed 7 bases from V and 7 bases from J, with 14 bases in between. Per the germline V gene, CDR1 is WSHSY and CDR2 is SAAADI. This CDR3 has 13 amino acids. CDR3 DNA: TGCGCCAGCATGGGGGCAACTTCGAATGAGCAGTTCTTC. Protein sequence: CASMGATSNEQFF.

V usage is TRBV27 and J usage is TRBJ2-1; D is uncertain. CDR1 MNHEY and CDR2 SMNVEV come from the germline V gene (reference sequence). This CDR3 is 14 amino acids long. V was pared by 0 bases and J by 5 bases, with 8 bases between. The CDR3 sequence is CASSLSASNNEQFF. For the CDR3, the DNA is TGTGCCAGCAGTTTATCCGCTTCAAACAATGAGCAGTTCTTC.

The chain couples TRBV25-1 to TRBJ2-3, with D maybe TRBD2 (6 bases). With 5 bases removed from V and 5 bases from J, the gap between germline ends came to 17 bases. Germline V gene sequence: CDR1 MGHDK, CDR2 SYGVNS. The length of the CDR3 is 15 residues. The CDR3 loop is CASSPPPRREDTQYF. CDR3 coding DNA: TGTGCCAGCAGTCCTCCCCCGCGGAGGGAAGATACGCAGTATTTT.

This clone was found once. The V and J genes are TRBV29-1 and TRBJ2-2; D is perhaps TRBD1 (5 bases). V lost 4 bases and J 1 base, leaving 10 bases between the germline ends. Germline loops: CDR1 SQVTM, CDR2 ANQGSEA. CDR3 size: 14 residues. For the CDR3, the DNA is TGCAGCGTTGCCCAGGGCTTGAACACCGGGGAGCTGTTTTTT. Translation: CSVAQGLNTGELFF.

CDR3 region: CASSSGTENEKLFF. CDR3 nucleotides: TGTGCCAGCAGTTCCGGGACAGAGAATGAAAAACTGTTTTTT. V is TRBV27 and J is TRBJ1-4; 7 positions match TRBD1. J was trimmed by 5 bases and V by 4 bases; bases with no gene match: 4. Germline V gene lookup returns CDR1 MNHEY and CDR2 SMNVEV (reference sequence). This CDR3 region has 14 residues.

The rearrangement joins TRBV5-4 to TRBJ1-1; 8 bases agree with TRBD1. V lost 4 bases to trimming and J lost 3 bases; unmatched junction nucleotides: 8. The germline CDR1 and CDR2 sequences are SGHNT and YYREEE (reference sequence). This CDR3 spans 15 amino acids. Here the CDR3 reads CASSPGQGRDTEAFF. CDR3 coding DNA: TGTGCCAGCAGCCCCGGACAGGGCAGGGACACTGAAGCTTTCTTT.

This clone was recorded once. The rearrangement uses TRBV4-3 and TRBJ2-7, with D maybe TRBD2 (6 bases). Trimming shortened V by 1 base and J by 5 bases, and 15 bases separated the two germline ends. Germline V gene sequence: CDR1 LGHNA, CDR2 YSLEER. The CDR3 contains 15 residues. The CDR3 spells CASSQVLSAGNEQYF. CDR3 sequence (DNA): TGCGCCAGCAGCCAAGTCCTTTCCGCGGGGAACGAGCAGTACTTC.

This chain joins TRBV12-3 or TRBV12-4 and TRBJ1-5, with D unresolved. The CDR3 is made up of 12 amino acids. Between the trimmed V and J ends, which lost 2 bases and 5 bases, there was a span of 4 bases. The CDR3 DNA follows: TGTGCCAGCAGTTTAAGGTATCAGCCCCAGCATTTT. Its translation is CASSLRYQPQHF.

This clone was counted only a few times. This rearrangement joins TRBV7-6 to TRBJ1-6, with no clear D. The germline V gene has CDR1 SGHVS and CDR2 FNYEAQ. This CDR3 spans 12 amino acids. V was shortened by 5 bases and J by 8 bases, with 7 bases between the two germline ends. CDR3 nucleotides: TGTGCCAGCAGCCACCCCTATTCACCCCTCCACTTT. As protein: CASSHPYSPLHF.

V usage is TRBV12-3 or TRBV12-4 and J usage is TRBJ1-2; the match to TRBD1 covers 7 bases. This CDR3 spans 12 amino acids. The ends lost 4 bases at V and 5 bases at J; junction bases unmatched: 1. The DNA for the CDR3 is TGTGCCAGCAGTTCACAGGGGTATGGCTACACCTTC. It translates to CASSSQGYGYTF.

The V call is TRBV19, the J call TRBJ2-3; 8 nucleotides line up with TRBD1. The CDR3 is made up of 14 amino acids. Germline trimming cut 7 bases from V and 3 bases from J; bases unmatched to any gene: 6. Germline loops: CDR1 LNHDA, CDR2 SQIVND (reference sequence). This CDR3 is CASTVTGETDTQYF. For the CDR3, the DNA is TGTGCCAGTACCGTGACAGGGGAGACAGATACGCAGTATTTT.

A single count supports this clone. J is TRBJ2-5 and V is TRBV6-5; D not certain. V was trimmed by 0 bases and J by 5 bases, leaving 13 bases between them. CDR1 and CDR2 from the germline V gene are MNHEY and SVGAGI. The CDR3 runs 15 residues. CDR3 coding DNA: TGTGCCAGCAGTTACTCAAACCTCCCAACGGAGACCCAGTACTTC. Amino acid sequence: CASSYSNLPTETQYF.

DNA for the CDR3: TGTGCCAGCAGCTGGAGACTAGCTTACGATGAGCAGTTCTTC. Amino acid sequence: CASSWRLAYDEQFF. The chain uses TRBV3-1 (or the pseudogene TRBV3-2) and TRBJ2-1; TRBD2 matches at 7 bases. The CDR3 sequence is 14 residues long. CDR1 is LGHDT and CDR2 is YNNKEL in the germline V gene (reference sequence). J gave up 8 bases and V 5 bases, and 9 bases lay outside the gene matches.

The gene calls are TRBV5-6 and TRBJ1-5; D not resolved. CDR1 SGHDT and CDR2 YYEEEE come from the germline V gene. V was clipped by 0 bases and J by 7 bases, with 11 bases between them. The CDR3 is 14 residues long. This CDR3 reads CASSLEGRGQPQHF. The CDR3 DNA follows: TGTGCCAGCAGCTTGGAAGGGAGAGGACAGCCCCAGCATTTT. The variable domain in full, with the rest retrieved from reference TRBV5-6 and TRBJ1-5, is DAGVTQSPTHLIKTRGQQVTLRCSPKSGHDTVSWYQQALGQGPQFIFQYYEEEERQRGNFPDRFSGHQFPNYSSELNVNALLLGDSALYLCASSLEGRGQPQHFGDGTRLSIL.

The CDR3, as DNA: TGTGCCAGCAGTGACGGGACAGGGGACACTGAAGCTTTCTTT. This sequence encodes CASSDGTGDTEAFF. V gene TRBV6-4 combines with J gene TRBJ1-1, with 10 bases identical to TRBD1. CDR1 MRHNA and CDR2 SNTAGT come from the germline V gene. J was trimmed by 3 bases and V by 2 bases; bases with no gene match: 0. The CDR3 loop spans 14 amino acids.